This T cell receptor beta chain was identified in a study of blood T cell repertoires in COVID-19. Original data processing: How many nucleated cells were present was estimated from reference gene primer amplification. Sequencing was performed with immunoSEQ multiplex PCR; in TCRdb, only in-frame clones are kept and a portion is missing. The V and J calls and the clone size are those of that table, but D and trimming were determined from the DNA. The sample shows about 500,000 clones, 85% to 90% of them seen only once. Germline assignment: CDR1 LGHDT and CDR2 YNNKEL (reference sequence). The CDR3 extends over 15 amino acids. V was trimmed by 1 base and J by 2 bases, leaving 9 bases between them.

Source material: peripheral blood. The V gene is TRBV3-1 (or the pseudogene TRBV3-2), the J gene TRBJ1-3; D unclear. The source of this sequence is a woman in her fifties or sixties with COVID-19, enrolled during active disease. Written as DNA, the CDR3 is TGTGCCAGCAGCCAAGGTGCTATGACTGGAAACACCATATATTTT. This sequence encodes CASSQGAMTGNTIYF.